The clone carrying this TCR beta chain appeared many times. What it binds is unknown. This specimen comes from a study of CD8 T cells in ankylosing spondylitis. Study results and limitations: A motif of roughly 8 highly homologous TCR beta variants was seen as apparently characteristic of ankylosing spondylitis blood.

Construction of TCR beta libraries was performed using quantitative 5'-RACE with molecular barcodes. TCRdb re-derived calls from the 5' RACE reads in MiXCR, one entry per CDR3 protein. The sample yields roughly 120,000 distinct CDR3 sequences, roughly 6.6% seen once. The specimen was blood, either unsorted or a sorted T cell fraction (not recorded which). This TCR derives from a male donor with ankylosing spondylitis or in good health (not recorded which).

CDR3: CASKRGKSTEAFF. CDR3 bases: TGTGCCAGCAAGCGGGGGAAAAGCACTGAAGCTTTCTTT. This rearrangement joins TRBV6-1 to TRBJ1-1; D perhaps matches TRBD1 (5 bases). Trimming pared 7 bases from V and 4 bases from J, leaving 13 bases between. Germline V gives CDR1 MNHNS, CDR2 SASEGT. The CDR3 is 13 amino acids.